A selection of T cell receptor beta chains follows, all from one sample in a study of blood T cell repertoires in COVID-19. This table comes from immunoSEQ multiplex PCR, and its TCRdb copy is limited to in-frame clones, with some not included. The sample consists of approximately 190,000 clones, roughly 80% of them appearing once. The material sequenced was peripheral blood. The receptors were sampled from a human donor in a cohort sampled during active COVID-19. Each CDR3 is given with its conserved first and last residue. D genes are given only for firm matches. Size tells how often a clone was seen (once, few, many) or the class of an expanded clone, and some rows leave it out.

>TRBJ2-5|NA|TRBV6-1|TRBD2
CASSEPGLANQETQYF
TGTGCCAGCAGTGAACCGGGACTAGCGAACCAAGAGACCCAGTACTTC
>TRBJ1-5|NA|TRBV24-1|NA
CATSDSVQPQHF
TGTGCCACCAGTGACTCCGTTCAGCCCCAGCATTTT
>TRBJ2-3|NA|TRBV19|TRBD2
CASSREGTSADTQYF
TGTGCCAGTAGCCGGGAGGGGACTAGCGCAGATACGCAGTATTTT
>TRBJ2-2|NA|TRBV7-9|TRBD2
CASSSPAGGGGELFF
TGTGCCAGCAGCAGCCCAGCGGGGGGAGGCGGGGAGCTGTTTTTT
>TRBJ2-2|NA|TRBV13|NA
CASSLPGFIQGSNTGELFF
TGTGCCAGCAGCCTCCCGGGTTTTATCCAGGGTTCGAACACCGGGGAGCTGTTTTTT
>TRBJ2-7|NA|TRBV4-2|NA
CASSPPRGDEQYF
TGTGCCAGCAGCCCCCCCCGAGGTGACGAGCAGTACTTC
>TRBJ2-1|NA|TRBV27|TRBD1
CASSSTGQGYNEQFF
TGTGCCAGCAGTTCAACGGGACAGGGGTACAATGAGCAGTTCTTC
>TRBJ1-5|NA|TRBV28|TRBD1
CASSYSDRYNQPQHF
TGTGCCAGCAGTTACTCGGACAGGTATAATCAGCCCCAGCATTTT
>TRBJ2-7|NA|TRBV5-1|TRBD1
CASSLTRTGVYEQYF
TGCGCCAGCAGCTTAACCCGGACAGGGGTATACGAGCAGTACTTC
>TRBJ2-2|NA|TRBV20-1|NA
CSASQGGAAGELFF
TGCAGTGCTAGTCAGGGTGGCGCCGCCGGGGAGCTGTTTTTT
>TRBJ1-4|NA|TRBV19|NA
CAGKREPTGVNEKLFF
TGTGCCGGTAAAAGGGAACCGACAGGCGTTAATGAAAAACTGTTTTTT
>TRBJ2-7|NA|TRBV3-1/TRBV3-2|TRBD1
CASSARQGAAQYF
TGTGCCAGCAGCGCCCGACAGGGGGCCGCGCAGTACTTC
>TRBJ1-3|NA|TRBV30|TRBD1
CAWRGQGSSGNTIYF
TGTGCCTGGAGGGGACAGGGAAGCTCTGGAAACACCATATATTTT
>TRBJ1-2|NA|TRBV2|TRBD1
CASRETPGQANYGYTF
TGTGCCAGCAGGGAGACTCCGGGACAGGCTAACTATGGCTACACCTTC
>TRBJ2-2|NA|TRBV2|TRBD2
CVSRVQRGGSGELFF
TGTGTCAGCAGGGTCCAGCGGGGGGGCTCCGGGGAGCTGTTTTTT
>TRBJ1-1|NA|TRBV2|TRBD1
CASSGPRQTGDYTEAFF
TGTGCCAGCAGTGGCCCGCGACAAACAGGGGACTACACTGAAGCTTTCTTT
>TRBJ2-2|NA|TRBV9|TRBD1
CASKQGVNTGELFF
TGTGCCAGCAAACAGGGGGTCAACACCGGGGAGCTGTTTTTT
>TRBJ2-5|NA|TRBV5-8|TRBD2
CASSLEGLPQETQYF
TGTGCCAGCAGCTTGGAGGGACTACCACAAGAGACCCAGTACTTC
>TRBJ2-5|once|TRBV9|TRBD2
CASSPDAGGETQYF
TGTGCCAGCAGCCCAGACGCGGGGGGAGAGACCCAGTACTTC
>TRBJ2-6|NA|TRBV7-9|TRBD1
CASSRIGGELSGANVLTF
TGTGCCAGCAGCCGTATAGGGGGCGAGTTATCTGGGGCCAACGTCCTGACTTTC
>TRBJ2-1|NA|TRBV2|TRBD2
CASTGLAGVEQFF
TGTGCCAGCACGGGTCTAGCGGGAGTTGAGCAGTTCTTC
>TRBJ1-4|NA|TRBV28|NA
CASRSTATNEKLFF
TGTGCCAGCCGGTCCACCGCAACTAATGAAAAACTGTTTTTT
>TRBJ1-1|NA|TRBV10-3|NA
CAISQGAVVLDTEAFF
TGTGCCATCAGCCAAGGGGCCGTAGTATTGGACACTGAAGCTTTCTTT
>TRBJ2-2|NA|TRBV10-3|TRBD2
CAIRGGLVNTGELFF
TGTGCCATCAGGGGGGGACTAGTTAACACCGGGGAGCTGTTTTTT
>TRBJ1-5|NA|TRBV2|NA
CASSIYPLYSNQPQHF
TGTGCCAGCAGCATCTATCCCCTCTATAGCAATCAGCCCCAGCATTTT
>TRBJ1-2|NA|TRBV6-1|TRBD1
CASSEGPWTGYGYTF
TGTGCCAGCAGTGAAGGGCCTTGGACAGGATACGGCTACACCTTC
>TRBJ2-2|NA|TRBV4-1|NA
CASSQEGRAGDPGELFF
TGCGCCAGCAGCCAAGAGGGGAGAGCAGGGGATCCCGGGGAGCTGTTTTTT
>TRBJ1-2|few|TRBV7-9|TRBD1
CASSLEQGLGLGYTF
TGTGCCAGCAGCTTGGAACAGGGGTTGGGATTGGGCTACACCTTC
>TRBJ2-3|once|TRBV24-1|NA
CATGQSTDTQYF
TGTGCCACCGGACAGAGCACAGATACGCAGTATTTT
>TRBJ2-3|NA|TRBV27|NA
CASSLRGNPLSDTQYF
TGTGCCAGCAGTTTAAGGGGGAACCCCCTGTCAGATACGCAGTATTTT
>TRBJ1-1|NA|TRBV24-1|NA
CATSDPTGSDTEAFF
TGTGCCACCAGTGACCCCACAGGTTCTGACACTGAAGCTTTCTTT
>TRBJ1-4|NA|TRBV5-1|TRBD1
CASSLGVADRGNEKLFF
TGCGCCAGCAGCTTGGGTGTGGCGGACAGGGGAAATGAAAAACTGTTTTTT
>TRBJ1-2|NA|TRBV5-1|NA
CASSLDSWYGYTF
TGCGCCAGCAGCTTGGACAGTTGGTATGGCTACACCTTC
>TRBJ1-5|NA|TRBV19|TRBD1
CASSGTGGDQPQHF
TGTGCCAGTAGTGGTACAGGGGGGGATCAGCCCCAGCATTTT
>TRBJ1-1|NA|TRBV6-5|NA
CASMIRTEAFF
TGTGCCAGCATGATTCGGACTGAAGCTTTCTTT
>TRBJ2-3|NA|TRBV7-8|TRBD1
CASSNYGQGPTDTQYF
TGTGCCAGCAGCAACTACGGACAGGGGCCTACAGATACGCAGTATTTT
>TRBJ1-4|NA|TRBV10-3|NA
CAISESPGEKLFF
TGTGCCATCAGTGAGTCGCCGGGAGAAAAACTGTTTTTT
>TRBJ2-5|NA|TRBV5-4|NA
CASSLRQGQETQYF
TGTGCCAGCAGCTTGAGGCAGGGCCAAGAGACCCAGTACTTC
>TRBJ1-6|NA|TRBV30|NA
CAQTLGRGFASPLHF
TGTGCCCAGACTCTAGGCAGGGGCTTCGCTTCACCCCTCCACTTT
>TRBJ2-2|few|TRBV7-3|NA
CASSIAITGELFF
TGTGCCAGCAGCATCGCGATCACCGGGGAGCTGTTTTTT
>TRBJ1-6|NA|TRBV7-9|TRBD1
CASSFSRGALHF
TGTGCCAGCAGCTTTTCCAGGGGGGCCCTCCACTTT
>TRBJ2-3|NA|TRBV14|NA
CASSPRRGPTDTQYF
TGTGCCAGCAGCCCCCGCAGAGGCCCCACAGATACGCAGTATTTT